This T cell receptor beta chain was recovered during a study of T cell clonality in common variable immunodeficiency (dated by TCRdb to the mid-2010s). Results and caveats for the whole study, not just this receptor: CVID subjects shared fewer TCRbeta clones with each other than healthy controls did (p < 0.0001). The authors noted that sequencing repertoires of T cell subpopulations would be needed to clarify what caused the increased clonality in CVID. Patient heterogeneity within the CVID cohort put limits on correlating repertoire features with clinical complications. CVID TCRbeta sequences were reported to have fewer deletions and N-nucleotide insertions and to lack highly modified clones with 13 or more V deletions. TCRbeta clonality was higher in CVID subjects than in healthy controls (t-test p = 0.018), and the increase was most characteristic of about a third of subjects. Despite equal DNA input, controls averaged around 87,000 unique sequences per sample versus about 32,000 in CVID samples.

This clone was picked up many times. Its antigen specificity is not known. The read ends 3 residues early relative to the CDR3; the germline J gene fills the gap. CVID samples and control samples contributed equivalent amounts of genomic DNA as sequencing input. For every sample, a 60 bp segment covering the rearranged TCRbeta CDR3 region was amplified and then sequenced. The immunoSEQ assay, a bias-corrected multiplex PCR combined with high-throughput sequencing, was used to amplify TCRbeta. In the paper's pipeline: Every unique nucleotide sequence was considered a clone and was annotated with V, D and J genes, copy number and frequency. Sequences were labeled productive if in frame, and non-productive if out of frame or containing stop codons. As previously described, Shannon's entropy was used to calculate clonality. The predicted amino acid sequences of productive clones were used to derive mean CDR3 Kyte-Doolittle hydropathy. The R hclust function was used to hierarchically cluster scaled V gene usage with Manhattan distance and complete linkage. Sharing of clones by CDR3 amino acid sequence was evaluated by resampling 12 repertoires per group over 100 rounds. The repertoires were searched for 55 to 75 published EBV-specific and 200 to 300 published CMV-specific TCRbeta sequences. After two CVID samples that produced fewer than 10,000 sequences were dropped from the analysis, 35 to 50 CVID repertoires remained. Held by TCRdb, this immuneACCESS table contains in-frame sequences only and omits some clones. Under half of the omission traces to an unresolved V gene where checked; the cause of the rest is unknown. Clone size and V and J calls were adopted from that table, with D and trimming inferred from the DNA. This sample includes under 65,000 clones, and none of them was observed just once. The top ten clonotypes cover around 0.84% of the sample.

Both CVID patients and healthy controls were predominantly of Caucasian heritage. From each donor, roughly 5 to 8 ml of heparinized peripheral whole blood was collected. Genomic DNA from adults with common variable immune deficiency (CVID) and from healthy adult controls was used to sequence TCRbeta CDR3 repertoires. There were about 22 healthy adult volunteers in the control group (around 12 female and some ten male), ranging in age from about 23 to 75 years, with a mean age of almost 35. Diluted blood was density-centrifuged over Hypaque 1077 or Ficoll-Paque to isolate peripheral blood mononuclear cells. Genomic DNA was obtained from unsorted mononuclear cells using either Qiagen column purification or a centrifugation-based method. From the cysteine up to the phenylalanine, the CDR3 has a length of 14 residues. The CDR3 was read in part: 33 bases, with the frame set at base 1. Sequences MNHEY (CDR1) and SVGEGT (CDR2) are obtained from the germline V gene. Deletion took 2 bases off V and 7 bases off J, with a span of 14 bases between the germline ends.

The sequence is built from TRBV6-2 or TRBV6-3 and TRBJ2-5, with the D gene call left open. Sample: peripheral blood mononuclear cells. The TCR sequence derives from a person aged 18 to 69 in good health. The CDR3: CASSYPDTSGTQYF. CDR3 DNA (partial): TGTGCCAGCAGTTACCCTGACACTTCAGGGACC.